This T cell receptor (beta chain) comes out of a study of CD8+ T cells in alopecia areata. Note on this clone: Its cognate antigen is unknown.

Researchers picked out CD4+ and CD8+ T cells from PBMCs by sorting. The CDR3 loop spans 14 amino acids. V lost 4 bases to trimming and J lost 2 bases; unmatched junction nucleotides: 6. Germline V CDR1 and CDR2: SGHRS, YFSETQ. cDNA reverse transcribed from extracted RNA served as the sequencing template. Produced via immunoSEQ multiplex PCR; TCRdb's table is partial and in-frame only. Of some 200,000 clones in the sample, around 50% were seen once. Overall study results and limits: More clonal than normal scalp was lesional scalp, particularly alopecia totalis/universalis. Mouse data revealed clearer TCR sharing than patient data did, a gap possibly tied to HLA.

The chain carries TRBV5-1 and TRBJ2-7; TRBD1 matches 7 bases. Sequenced input: CD8+ T cells sorted from blood. The sequence was obtained from a human donor in good health. The chain's CDR3 is CASSPRDRAYEQYF. CDR3 DNA: TGCGCCAGCAGCCCCCGGGACAGAGCCTACGAGCAGTACTTC.